This paragraph reports one TCR beta chain. The antigen remains undetermined. This specimen comes from a study of CD8 T cells in Susac syndrome. Study-wide findings and caveats: TCR sequencing and HLA analysis covered a relatively small number of individuals.

This CDR3 has 17 amino acids. Germline values: CDR1 SGDLS, CDR2 YYNGEE. The V end was cut by 1 base, the J end by 2 bases, with 17 bases between. With random hexamers, reverse transcription was performed on about 0.5 to 1 ug of RNA. Across 54 Vbeta and 13 Jbeta, immunoSEQ multiplex PCR amplified TCR beta CDR3. From the immunoSEQ multiplex PCR reads, TCRdb called clonotypes with MiXCR, one entry per CDR3 protein. Among roughly 120,000 distinct CDR3 sequences listed, 85% to 95% were seen once. TCR beta sequences were obtained from blood CD8+ and CD4+ T cells. Through negative isolation, CD4+ and CD8+ T cells were obtained, while TEMRA cells were enriched using FACS.

This receptor was obtained from a human donor with multiple sclerosis. This rearrangement joins TRBV9 to TRBJ2-3, with D possibly TRBD2 on 6 matching bases. The sequenced sample was CD4+ T cells from PBMCs. The CDR3 region has the DNA TGTGCCAGCAGCGTAAGGTTTAGCGGTTCTTCCACAGATACGCAGTATTTT. Protein product: CASSVRFSGSSTDTQYF.